The T cell receptor beta chain under discussion was sequenced for a study of response to subunit inactivated influenza vaccine. Study results and limitations: The authors suggested that every seasonal influenza vaccination recruits few new T cells.

This clonotype has just a few counts. Its antigen is not identified. TCRdb called the RT-PCR reads again in MiXCR, with one record for every CDR3 protein. The sample yields more than 200,000 distinct CDR3 sequences, less than 15% seen once. This CDR3 spans 16 amino acids. CDR1 and CDR2 (germline): SNHLY, FYNNEI. Trimming removed 5 bases from V and 0 bases from J, with 14 bases in between. The sequence was collected from a man aged 50 to 60 who received an inactivated influenza vaccine. The starting material was non-naive T cells sorted from PBMCs, obtained approximately 15 days before vaccination. The chain links TRBV2 to TRBJ2-1; possible D gene TRBD2, 5 bases. The chain's CDR3 is CASSPLTGSSYNEQFF. The CDR3 DNA follows: TGTGCCAGCAGTCCCCTTACGGGGAGCTCCTACAATGAGCAGTTCTTC.